The clone carrying this T cell receptor beta chain was picked up a small number of times. Its antigen remains unidentified. Trimming removed 1 base from V and 3 bases from J; junction bases left unmatched: 13. Germline V gene lookup returns CDR1 SGHDN and CDR2 FVKESK. This CDR3 spans 19 amino acids. Each TCR beta cDNA library carried unique molecular identifiers. Each CDR3 protein is one row after TCRdb ran MiXCR on the PCR reads. The sample holds roughly 870,000 distinct CDR3 sequences; roughly 58% are singletons and the top ten take roughly 4.4%. The data originate from a study of post-analysis software for immune sequencing data. Study-wide points: A handful of TRBV segments appeared more often in patients than in controls, and TRBV5-6, TRBV5-1 and TRBV20-1 were among these.

V gene TRBV14 combines with J gene TRBJ2-3; 10 bases match TRBD2. The sequencing input was blood. This clonotype was sampled from a girl under 18 with multiple sclerosis. The CDR3 spells CASSQVGLAALMRTDTQYF. CDR3 bases: TGTGCCAGCAGCCAAGTAGGACTAGCGGCGCTGATGCGGACAGATACGCAGTATTTT.